The clone carrying this TCR beta chain was detected only a few times. Its target is not known. PBMCs were sourced from more than 7.5 ml fresh peripheral blood. These data are taken from a study of T cells in Graves' hyperthyroidism and ophthalmopathy. General study points: Prediction of ophthalmopathy progression came a median around 7.1 months pre-onset. Most thyroid clonotypes expanded above 0.001 appeared in blood too.

V was trimmed by 2 bases and J by 6 bases, leaving 5 bases between them. This CDR3 spans 12 amino acids. From germline, CDR1 is SEHNR and CDR2 FQNEAQ (reference sequence). The investigators amplified TCR beta CDR3 regions from RNA transcripts. During a first-round RT-PCR of the TCR CDR3, the HTBI primer set was used. MiXCR was run by TCRdb on the multiplex PCR reads, yielding one entry per CDR3 protein. The sample has a few hundred thousand distinct CDR3 sequences; more than 15% are singletons. The TCR originated in a woman aged 40 to 50 with Graves' ophthalmopathy. Material for sequencing was blood. V and J are TRBV7-9 and TRBJ2-1; no clear D. CDR3 sequence: CASSLIGNEQFF. The CDR3 DNA follows: TGTGCCAGCAGCTTAATAGGCAATGAGCAGTTCTTC. The variable domain in full, with the rest retrieved from reference TRBV7-9 and TRBJ2-1, is DTGVSQNPRHKITKRGQNVTFRCDPISEHNRLYWYRQTLGQGPEFLTYFQNEAQLEKSRLLSDRFSAERPKGSFSTLEIQRTEQGDSAMYLCASSLIGNEQFFGPGTRLTVL.